The present TCR beta chain was sequenced within a study of identifying expanded T cells in peripheral blood. During the collection period, no donor immune events like infections were recorded. Generated by immunoSEQ multiplex PCR, the TCRdb table keeps only in-frame clones and is missing some. The data contain about 80,000 clones, 84% of them singletons. For this clone: Antigen: not known.

Whole-study findings and limits: Over about two and four weeks, about 15 and 19 clones changed, versus 1.2 between replicates. Variance in clone template counts between approximately 2-week samples significantly increased with total template count across all healthy donors.

The V end was cut by 10 bases, the J end by 1 base, with 19 bases between. This CDR3 spans 15 amino acids. Germline lookup yields CDR1 MNHNS and CDR2 SASEGT. What was sequenced was blood. This chain joins TRBV6-1 and TRBJ1-2; a weak D match, TRBD1 (5 bases). This sequence originates from a person aged 18 to 69 in good health. The CDR3 spells CATQPVGVGNYGYTF. The CDR3 nucleotides are TGTGCCACCCAACCCGTAGGGGTGGGTAACTATGGCTACACCTTC.